This T cell receptor beta chain emerged from a study of a mutant IDH1 vaccine in newly diagnosed glioma. Sample time point: week 23, last vaccination. Doses comprised 300 ug of mutant IDH1 20-mer peptide each, plus topical imiquimod. Produced via immunoSEQ multiplex PCR; TCRdb's table is partial and in-frame only. Found here are about 81,000 clones, roughly 85% of them singletons; the top ten hold roughly 2%. Study results and limitations: The vaccine induced immune responses, and these occurred in roughly 93% of patients.

About this clone: Its antigen is undetermined.

The receptor was derived from a man aged 30 to 45 with glioma. Some clones in this sample may be carry-over from other donors' samples. The material was PBMCs, obtained from a glioma patient whose treatment included an IDH1 peptide vaccine.

CDR3 DNA sequence: TGCGCCAGCAGCTGGGGGGACTTCTCAGAGACCCAGTACTTC. Translating it yields CASSWGDFSETQYF. This sequence joins TRBV5-1 and TRBJ2-5; tentatively, D is TRBD2 (6 bases). V was pared by 3 bases and J by 4 bases, with 13 bases between. CDR3 length equals 14 residues. Germline assignment: CDR1 SGHRS and CDR2 YFSETQ.